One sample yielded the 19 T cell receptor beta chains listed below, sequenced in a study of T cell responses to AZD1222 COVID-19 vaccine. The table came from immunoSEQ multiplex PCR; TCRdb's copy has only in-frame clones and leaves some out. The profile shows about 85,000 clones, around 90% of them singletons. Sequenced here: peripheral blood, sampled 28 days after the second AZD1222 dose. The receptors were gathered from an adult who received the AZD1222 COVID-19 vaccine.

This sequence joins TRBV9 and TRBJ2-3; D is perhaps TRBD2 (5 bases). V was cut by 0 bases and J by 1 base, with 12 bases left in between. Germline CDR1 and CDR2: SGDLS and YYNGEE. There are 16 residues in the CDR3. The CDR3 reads CASSVAALAGTDTQYF. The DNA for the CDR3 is TGTGCCAGCAGCGTAGCAGCTCTAGCCGGCACAGATACGCAGTATTTT.

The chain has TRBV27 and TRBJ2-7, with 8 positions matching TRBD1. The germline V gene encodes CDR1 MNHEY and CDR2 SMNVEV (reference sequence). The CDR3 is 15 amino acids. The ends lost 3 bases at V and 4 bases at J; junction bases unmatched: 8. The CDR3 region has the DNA TGTGCCAGCAGTTTGGGCAGGGGGCGACCGTACGAGCAGTACTTC. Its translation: CASSLGRGRPYEQYF.

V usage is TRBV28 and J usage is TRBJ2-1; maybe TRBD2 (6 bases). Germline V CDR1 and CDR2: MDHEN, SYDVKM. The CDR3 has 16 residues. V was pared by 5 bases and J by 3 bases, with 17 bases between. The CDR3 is CASSRSTGTLYNEQFF. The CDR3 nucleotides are TGTGCCAGCAGTAGATCCACCGGGACTCTCTACAATGAGCAGTTCTTC. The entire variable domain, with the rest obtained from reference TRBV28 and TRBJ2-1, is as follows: DVKVTQSSRYLVKRTGEKVFLECVQDMDHENMFWYRQDPGLGLRLIYFSYDVKMKEKGDIPEGYSVSREKKERFSLILESASTNQTSMYLCASSRSTGTLYNEQFFGPGTRLTVL.

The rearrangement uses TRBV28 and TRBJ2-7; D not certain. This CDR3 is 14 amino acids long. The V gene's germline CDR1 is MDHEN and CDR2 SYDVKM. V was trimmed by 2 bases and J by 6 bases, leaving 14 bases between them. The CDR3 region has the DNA TGTGCCAGCAGTTTAGGAGCATTTCCCCCCGAGCAGTACTTC. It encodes CASSLGAFPPEQYF.

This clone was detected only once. CDR3 bases: TGTGCCAGCACCAGGGACAGTCAGTATGGCTACACCTTC. The encoded protein is CASTRDSQYGYTF. V is TRBV6-5 and J is TRBJ1-2, with 7 bases fitting TRBD1. Germline V gene data show CDR1 as MNHEY and CDR2 as SVGAGI. The CDR3 runs 13 residues. With V trimmed by 7 bases and J by 5 bases, 7 bases remained unmatched.

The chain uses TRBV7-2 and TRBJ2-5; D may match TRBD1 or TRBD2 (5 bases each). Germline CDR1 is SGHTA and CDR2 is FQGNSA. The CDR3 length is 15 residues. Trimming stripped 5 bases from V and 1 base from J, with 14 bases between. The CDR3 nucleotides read TGTGCCAGCAGCGTCCTAGTTGGGGGCCAAGAGACCCAGTACTTC. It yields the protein CASSVLVGGQETQYF.

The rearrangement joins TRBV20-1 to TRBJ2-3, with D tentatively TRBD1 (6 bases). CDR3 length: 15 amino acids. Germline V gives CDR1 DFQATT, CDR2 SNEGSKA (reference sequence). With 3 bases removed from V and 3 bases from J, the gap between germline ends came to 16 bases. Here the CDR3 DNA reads TGCAGTGCTAGTATATGGGGGCTGGGTACAGATACGCAGTATTTT. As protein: CSASIWGLGTDTQYF.

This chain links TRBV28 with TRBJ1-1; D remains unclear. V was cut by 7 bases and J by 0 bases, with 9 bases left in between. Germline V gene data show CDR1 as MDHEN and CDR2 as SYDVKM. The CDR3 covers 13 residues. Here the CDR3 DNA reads TGTGCCAGCATGGGCGAGATGAACACTGAAGCTTTCTTT. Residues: CASMGEMNTEAFF.

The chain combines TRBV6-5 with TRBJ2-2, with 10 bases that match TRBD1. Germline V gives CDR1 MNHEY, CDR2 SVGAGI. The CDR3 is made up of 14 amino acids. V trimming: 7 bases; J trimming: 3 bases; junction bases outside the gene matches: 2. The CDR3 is CASKGTGDTGELFF. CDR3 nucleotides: TGTGCCAGCAAAGGGACAGGGGACACCGGGGAGCTGTTTTTT.

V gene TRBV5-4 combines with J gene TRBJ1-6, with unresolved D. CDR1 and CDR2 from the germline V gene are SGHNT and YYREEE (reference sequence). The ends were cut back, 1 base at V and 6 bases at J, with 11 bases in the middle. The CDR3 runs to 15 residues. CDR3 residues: CASSLSGPSNSPLHF. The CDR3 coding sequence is TGTGCCAGCAGCTTGAGTGGTCCCTCTAATTCACCCCTCCACTTT.

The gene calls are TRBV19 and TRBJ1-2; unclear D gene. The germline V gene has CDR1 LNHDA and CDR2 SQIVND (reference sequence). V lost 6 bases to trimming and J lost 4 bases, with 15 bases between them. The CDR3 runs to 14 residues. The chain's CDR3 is CASRISTFGYGYTF. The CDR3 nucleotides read TGTGCCAGTAGGATCTCTACTTTCGGCTATGGCTACACCTTC. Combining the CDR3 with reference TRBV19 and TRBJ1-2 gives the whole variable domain DGGITQSPKYLFRKEGQNVTLSCEQNLNHDAMYWYRQDPGQGLRLIYYSQIVNDFQKGDIAEGYSVSREKKESFPLTVTSAQKNPTAFYLCASRISTFGYGYTFGSGTRLTVV.

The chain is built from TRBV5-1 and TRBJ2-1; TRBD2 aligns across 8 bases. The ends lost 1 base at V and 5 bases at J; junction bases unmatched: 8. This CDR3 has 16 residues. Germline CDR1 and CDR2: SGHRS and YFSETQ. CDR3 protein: CASSLPTSGEDNEQFF. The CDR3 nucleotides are TGCGCCAGCAGCTTGCCCACTAGCGGAGAAGACAATGAGCAGTTCTTC.

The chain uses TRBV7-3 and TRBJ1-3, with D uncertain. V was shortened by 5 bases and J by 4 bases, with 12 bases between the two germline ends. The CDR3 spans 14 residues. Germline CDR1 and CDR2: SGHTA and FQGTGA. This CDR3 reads CASSPQFGGNTIYF. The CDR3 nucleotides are TGTGCCAGCAGCCCACAATTTGGAGGAAACACCATATATTTT.

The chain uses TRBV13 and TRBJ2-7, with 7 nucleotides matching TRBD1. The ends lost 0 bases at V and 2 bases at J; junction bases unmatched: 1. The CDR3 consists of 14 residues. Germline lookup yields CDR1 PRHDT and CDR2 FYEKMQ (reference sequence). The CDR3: CASSLGGTAYEQYF. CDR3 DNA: TGTGCCAGCAGCTTAGGAGGGACAGCCTACGAGCAGTACTTC.

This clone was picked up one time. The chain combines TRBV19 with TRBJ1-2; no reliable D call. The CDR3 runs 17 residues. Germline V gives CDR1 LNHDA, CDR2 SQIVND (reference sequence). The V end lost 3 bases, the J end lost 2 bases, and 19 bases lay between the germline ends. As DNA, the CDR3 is TGTGCCAGTAGTATGCCTCTGGATGAACCAAGGAACTATGGCTACACCTTC. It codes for CASSMPLDEPRNYGYTF.

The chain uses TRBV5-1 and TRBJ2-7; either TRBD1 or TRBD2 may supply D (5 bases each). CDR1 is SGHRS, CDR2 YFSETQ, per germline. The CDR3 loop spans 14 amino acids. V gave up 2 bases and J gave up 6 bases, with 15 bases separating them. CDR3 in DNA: TGCGCCAGCAGCTTCGGGCAGGGAGTACGCGAGCAGTACTTC. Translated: CASSFGQGVREQYF. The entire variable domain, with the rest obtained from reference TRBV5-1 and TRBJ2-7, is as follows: KAGVTQTPRYLIKTRGQQVTLSCSPISGHRSVSWYQQTPGQGLQFLFEYFSETQRNKGNFPGRFSGRQFSNSRSEMNVSTLELGDSALYLCASSFGQGVREQYFGPGTRLTVT.

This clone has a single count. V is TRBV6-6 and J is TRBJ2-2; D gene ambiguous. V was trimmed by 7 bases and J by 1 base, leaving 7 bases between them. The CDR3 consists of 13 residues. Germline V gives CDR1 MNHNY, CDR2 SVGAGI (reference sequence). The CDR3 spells CASNLWNTGELFF. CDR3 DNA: TGTGCCAGCAACCTATGGAACACCGGGGAGCTGTTTTTT.

The CDR3 bases are TGCGCCAGCAGCCAACGGGGTCTCTATGGCTACACCTTC. Its translation is CASSQRGLYGYTF. This chain connects TRBV4-3 to TRBJ1-2; D uncertain. Trimming cost V 2 bases and J 4 bases, with 8 bases left between them. The germline gives CDR1 LGHNA, CDR2 YSLEER. This CDR3 contains 13 residues.

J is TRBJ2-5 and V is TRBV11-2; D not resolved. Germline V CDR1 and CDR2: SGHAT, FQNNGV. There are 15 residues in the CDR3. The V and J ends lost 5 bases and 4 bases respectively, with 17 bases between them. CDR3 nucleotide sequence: TGTGCCAGCAGCCCCTCTTTTGGGTGGGGAGAGACCCAGTACTTC. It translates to CASSPSFGWGETQYF.